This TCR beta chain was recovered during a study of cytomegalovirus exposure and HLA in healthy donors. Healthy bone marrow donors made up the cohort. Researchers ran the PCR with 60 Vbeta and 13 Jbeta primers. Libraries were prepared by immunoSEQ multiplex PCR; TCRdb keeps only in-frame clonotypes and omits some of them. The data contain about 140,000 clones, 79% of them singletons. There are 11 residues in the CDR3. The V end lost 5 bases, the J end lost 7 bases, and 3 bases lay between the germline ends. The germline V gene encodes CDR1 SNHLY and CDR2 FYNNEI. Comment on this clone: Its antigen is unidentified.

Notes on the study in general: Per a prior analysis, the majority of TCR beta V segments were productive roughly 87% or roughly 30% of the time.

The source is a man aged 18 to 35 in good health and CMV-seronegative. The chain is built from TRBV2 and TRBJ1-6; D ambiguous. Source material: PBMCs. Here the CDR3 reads CASSQNSPLHF. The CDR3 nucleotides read TGTGCCAGCAGTCAGAATTCACCCCTCCACTTT.